Presented here are 15 T cell receptor beta chains from one specimen sequenced in a study of blood T cell repertoires in COVID-19. Generated by immunoSEQ multiplex PCR, the TCRdb table keeps only in-frame clones and is missing some. The sample lists under 300,000 clones, around 90% occurring once. The specimen was peripheral blood. The receptor source for this set is a man aged 30 to 45 with COVID-19, enrolled during active disease.

V usage is TRBV6-5 and J usage is TRBJ1-4; 7 bases fit TRBD1. Unmatched junction bases numbered 9, after V lost 5 bases and J lost 6 bases. Per the germline V gene, CDR1 is MNHEY and CDR2 is SVGAGI. This CDR3 region has 15 residues. CDR3 sequence reads: CASSQPGGSDEKLFF. The CDR3 DNA is TGTGCCAGCAGTCAGCCAGGGGGAAGCGATGAAAAACTGTTTTTT.

V gene TRBV10-3 combines with J gene TRBJ1-2, with D unresolved. V was clipped by 0 bases and J by 6 bases, with 14 bases between them. The CDR3 has 15 residues. CDR1 and CDR2 from the germline V gene are ENHRY and SYGVKD. In DNA form, the CDR3 reads TGTGCCATCAGTGAGTCTGGTGGGCAGATGGATGGCTACACCTTC. Its protein product is CAISESGGQMDGYTF.

The gene calls are TRBV5-4 and TRBJ1-2; no definite D call. Germline loops: CDR1 SGHNT, CDR2 YYREEE (reference sequence). Between the trimmed V and J ends, which lost 0 bases and 4 bases, there was a span of 7 bases. The CDR3 length is 13 residues. DNA for the CDR3: TGTGCCAGCAGCTTGGAGACTGCCTATGGCTACACCTTC. This sequence encodes CASSLETAYGYTF.

The rearrangement uses TRBV19 and TRBJ2-3, with TRBD2 identical over 12 bases. CDR1 is LNHDA and CDR2 is SQIVND in the germline V gene (reference sequence). Germline trimming cut 6 bases from V and 4 bases from J; bases unmatched to any gene: 8. The CDR3 covers 16 residues. CDR3 sequence: CASSRLLAGGPDTQYF. CDR3 coding DNA: TGTGCCAGTAGCCGACTACTAGCGGGGGGCCCAGATACGCAGTATTTT.

J is TRBJ2-1 and V is TRBV2, with TRBD1 matching over 9 bases. CDR1 is SNHLY and CDR2 is FYNNEI in the germline V gene. CDR3 length: 15 residues. Losses at the gene ends were 8 bases for V and 1 base for J; bases not matched to a gene: 6. CDR3 nucleotide sequence: TGTGCCAGCCGAGCCGGACAGGGGTCCTACAATGAGCAGTTCTTC. This encodes CASRAGQGSYNEQFF.

As concerns this clone: Other DNA sequences in this specimen translate into the identical CDR3. This chain links TRBV11-2 with TRBJ2-7, with D tentatively TRBD2 (6 bases). Germline-derived CDR1 and CDR2 are SGHAT and FQNNGV. The V and J ends lost 3 bases and 2 bases respectively, with 11 bases between them. The CDR3 sequence is 14 residues long. The DNA of the CDR3 is TGTGCCAGCAGCTTTGCGGGGCGGACCTACGAGCAGTACTTC. Translated: CASSFAGRTYEQYF.

This chain connects TRBV6-4 to TRBJ1-6; perhaps TRBD1 as D (5 bases). The length of the CDR3 is 17 residues. Germline-derived CDR1 and CDR2 are MRHNA and SNTAGT. Trimming shortened V by 0 bases and J by 5 bases, and 14 bases separated the two germline ends. For the CDR3, the DNA is TGTGCCAGCAGTGACTCGAAGGGGCAGGGCGATAATTCACCCCTCCACTTT. This encodes CASSDSKGQGDNSPLHF.

A single count supports this clone. The chain couples TRBV11-1 to TRBJ2-2; no clear D gene. Trimming left V 6 bases short and J 2 bases short, with 7 bases between. Germline CDR1 reads SGHAT; CDR2 reads FQDESV (reference sequence). CDR3 length equals 13 residues. CDR3: CASRSRNTGELFF. The CDR3 coding sequence is TGTGCCAGCAGATCTAGAAACACCGGGGAGCTGTTTTTT.

This chain joins TRBV18 and TRBJ1-1; no definite D call. This CDR3 spans 15 amino acids. With 0 bases removed from V and 1 base from J, the gap between germline ends came to 9 bases. CDR1 is KGHSH, CDR2 LQKENI, per germline. For the CDR3, the DNA is TGTGCCAGCTCACCACCTTCACAGTCGAACACTGAAGCTTTCTTT. It specifies CASSPPSQSNTEAFF.

This clone was observed a handful of times. Other DNA sequences in the same sample also yield this CDR3. The chain joins TRBV15 to TRBJ2-7, with D unclear. With 0 bases removed from V and 4 bases from J, the gap between germline ends came to 7 bases. The germline V gene has CDR1 LNHNV and CDR2 YYDKDF (reference sequence). This CDR3 region has 13 residues. CDR3 loop: CATSRDRGYEQYF. CDR3 coding DNA: TGTGCCACCAGCAGAGATCGCGGTTACGAGCAGTACTTC.

The rearrangement uses TRBV18 and TRBJ1-6, with 8 bases identical to TRBD1. CDR1 and CDR2 (germline): KGHSH, LQKENI. The CDR3 loop spans 13 amino acids. With V trimmed by 10 bases and J by 8 bases, 7 bases remained unmatched. The CDR3 DNA follows: TGTGCCACCACCGGACAGGGTGATTCACCCCTCCACTTT. It encodes CATTGQGDSPLHF. The full variable domain, in which reference TRBV18 and TRBJ1-6 provide the parts outside the CDR3, is NAGVMQNPRHLVRRRGQEARLRCSPMKGHSHVYWYRQLPEEGLKFMVYLQKENIIDESGMPKERFSAEFPKEGPSILRIQQVVRGDSAAYFCATTGQGDSPLHFGNGTRLTVT.

V and J are TRBV19 and TRBJ2-7; D might be TRBD2 (5 bases). CDR3 size: 13 residues. V was trimmed by 5 bases and J by 6 bases, leaving 14 bases between them. Germline CDR1 and CDR2: LNHDA and SQIVND (reference sequence). The CDR3: CASSGGLALEQYF. In nucleotides, the CDR3 is TGTGCCAGTAGTGGTGGACTGGCCCTCGAGCAGTACTTC. The full variable domain, its missing parts supplied by reference TRBV19 and TRBJ2-7, is DGGITQSPKYLFRKEGQNVTLSCEQNLNHDAMYWYRQDPGQGLRLIYYSQIVNDFQKGDIAEGYSVSREKKESFPLTVTSAQKNPTAFYLCASSGGLALEQYFGPGTRLTVT.

This chain links TRBV6-5 with TRBJ1-5; tentatively, D is TRBD1 (6 bases). Deletions cut 5 bases from V and 0 bases from J, with 11 bases between. The CDR3 sequence is 15 residues long. Germline V CDR1 and CDR2: MNHEY, SVGAGI. The CDR3 here is CASSTGIYSNQPQHF. The CDR3 coding sequence is TGTGCCAGCAGTACAGGGATCTATAGCAATCAGCCCCAGCATTTT.

This chain uses TRBV5-1 with TRBJ2-5; 9 bases agree with TRBD1. Germline V CDR1 and CDR2: SGHRS, YFSETQ. V shed 5 bases and J 4 bases; nucleotides not matched to a gene: 3. The CDR3 contains 13 residues. The CDR3 loop is CASRSQGAETQYF. The CDR3 region has the DNA TGCGCCAGCAGGTCACAGGGGGCAGAGACCCAGTACTTC.

V usage is TRBV4-1 and J usage is TRBJ2-7, with 9 nucleotides matching TRBD1. The germline CDR1 and CDR2 sequences are MGHRA and YSYEKL. Unmatched junction bases numbered 5, after V lost 1 base and J lost 1 base. The CDR3 consists of 16 residues. The DNA of the CDR3 is TGCGCCAGCAGCCAAGTTCGGACAGGGGTGTCCTACGAGCAGTACTTC. This translates into CASSQVRTGVSYEQYF.